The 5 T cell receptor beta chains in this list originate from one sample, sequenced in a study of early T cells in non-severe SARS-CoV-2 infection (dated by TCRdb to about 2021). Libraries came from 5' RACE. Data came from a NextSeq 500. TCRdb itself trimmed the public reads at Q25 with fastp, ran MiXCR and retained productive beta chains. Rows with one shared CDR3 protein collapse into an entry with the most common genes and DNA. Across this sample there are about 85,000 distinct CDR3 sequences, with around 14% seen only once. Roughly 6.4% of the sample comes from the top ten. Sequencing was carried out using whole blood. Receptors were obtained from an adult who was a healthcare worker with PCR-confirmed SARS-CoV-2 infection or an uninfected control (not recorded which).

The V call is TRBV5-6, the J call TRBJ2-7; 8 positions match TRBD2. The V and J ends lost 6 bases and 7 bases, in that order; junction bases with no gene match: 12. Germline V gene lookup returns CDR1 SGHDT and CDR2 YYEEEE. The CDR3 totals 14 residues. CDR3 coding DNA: TGTGCCAGCAAATGGGCTAGCGGGCATTATGAGCAGTACTTC. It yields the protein CASKWASGHYEQYF.

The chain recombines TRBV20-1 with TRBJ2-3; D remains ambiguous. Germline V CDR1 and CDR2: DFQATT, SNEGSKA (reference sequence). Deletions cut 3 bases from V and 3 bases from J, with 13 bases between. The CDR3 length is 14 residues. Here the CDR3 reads CSASLFPRTDTQYF. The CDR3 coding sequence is TGCAGTGCTAGTTTATTCCCCAGAACAGATACGCAGTATTTT.

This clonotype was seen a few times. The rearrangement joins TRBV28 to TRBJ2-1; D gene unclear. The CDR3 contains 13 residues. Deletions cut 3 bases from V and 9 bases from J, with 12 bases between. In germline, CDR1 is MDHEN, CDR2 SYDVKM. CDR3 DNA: TGTGCCAGCAGTTTCGGACCCCCGGGTGAGCAGTTCTTC. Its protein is CASSFGPPGEQFF.

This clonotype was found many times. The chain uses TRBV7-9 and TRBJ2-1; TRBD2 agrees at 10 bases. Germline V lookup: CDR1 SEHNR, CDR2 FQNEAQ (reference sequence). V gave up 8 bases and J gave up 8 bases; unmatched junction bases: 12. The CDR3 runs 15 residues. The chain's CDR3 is CASVEAGLAYDEQFF. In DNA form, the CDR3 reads TGTGCCAGCGTTGAAGCGGGACTAGCGTACGATGAGCAGTTCTTC.

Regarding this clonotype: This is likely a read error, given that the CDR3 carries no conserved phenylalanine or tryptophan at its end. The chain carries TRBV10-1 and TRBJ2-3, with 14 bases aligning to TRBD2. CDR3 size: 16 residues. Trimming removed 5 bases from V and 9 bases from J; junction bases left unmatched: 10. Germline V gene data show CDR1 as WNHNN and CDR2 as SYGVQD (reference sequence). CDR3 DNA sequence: TGCGCCAGCAGTCCCGGACTAGCGGGAGGCCGCCCAACGCAGTATTAT. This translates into CASSPGLAGGRPTQYY.